The 30 T cell receptor beta chains below were found in one sample sequenced in a study of blood T cell repertoires in COVID-19. Assay used: immunoSEQ multiplex PCR; TCRdb lists only in-frame clones, some missing. The sample lists some 260,000 clones, around 89% occurring once. The source material was peripheral blood. These receptors were taken from a woman under 40 with COVID-19, enrolled during active disease.

This clone was seen only once. The CDR3 here is CASSLDRTSGETQYF. The CDR3 region has the DNA TGTGCCAGCAGCTTAGATAGGACTAGCGGGGAGACCCAGTACTTC. The V call is TRBV11-2, the J call TRBJ2-5, with 11 bases fitting TRBD2. The germline V gene has CDR1 SGHAT and CDR2 FQNNGV. Germline trimming cut 0 bases from V and 5 bases from J; bases unmatched to any gene: 2. The CDR3 length is 15 residues.

This clone was picked up a small number of times. CDR3 sequence reads: CASRQYSGNTIYF. The CDR3 coding sequence is TGTGCCAGTAGGCAGTACTCTGGAAACACCATATATTTT. The rearrangement links TRBV19 to TRBJ1-3; D call uncertain. The CDR3 sequence is 13 residues long. V was shortened by 6 bases and J by 0 bases, with 6 bases between the two germline ends. Germline loops: CDR1 LNHDA, CDR2 SQIVND (reference sequence).

The CDR3 DNA reads as TGTGCCAGCAGTCGCGACGGGGACTATGGCTACACCTTC. Translation: CASSRDGDYGYTF. The V and J genes are TRBV5-5 and TRBJ1-2; D is unclear. The V gene lost 5 bases and the J gene lost 3 bases, with 11 bases spanning the gap. Germline CDR1 is SGHKS and CDR2 is YYEKEE (reference sequence). The CDR3 length is 13 residues.

The chain is built from TRBV27 and TRBJ2-1, with D perhaps matching TRBD2 (6 bases). Trimming stripped 11 bases from V and 8 bases from J, with 22 bases between. CDR1 and CDR2 from the germline V gene are MNHEY and SMNVEV (reference sequence). The CDR3 length is 14 residues. In DNA, the CDR3 is TGTGCCGCCGGGCGTCTCGGGAGTAGCTATGAGCAGTTCTTC. Its translation: CAAGRLGSSYEQFF.

This chain connects TRBV4-3 to TRBJ2-1, with 11 bases lining up with TRBD2. The junction had 4 bases not matched to a gene; V was cut back by 5 bases and J by 4 bases. The germline CDR1 and CDR2 sequences are LGHNA and YSLEER. CDR3 length: 15 amino acids. The CDR3 nucleotides are TGCGCCAGCAGCAAGGGACTAGCGGTTTACAATGAGCAGTTCTTC. Translated: CASSKGLAVYNEQFF.

The genes are TRBV2 and TRBJ1-6; the D gene is possibly TRBD1 (5 bases). V shed 2 bases and J shed 7 bases, with 15 bases lying between them. In germline, CDR1 is SNHLY, CDR2 FYNNEI. The CDR3 contains 16 residues. The CDR3, as DNA: TGTGCCAGCAGTGAAAGGGCGGGAGGGGCCAATTCACCCCTCCACTTT. This encodes CASSERAGGANSPLHF.

V gene TRBV19 combines with J gene TRBJ1-1; D is possibly TRBD1 (6 bases). Germline CDR1 LNHDA, CDR2 SQIVND (reference sequence). Trimming left V 7 bases short and J 0 bases short, with 15 bases between. The CDR3 extends over 15 amino acids. The CDR3 DNA is TGTGCCAGTAATGGGGGCGGGGGTATGAACACTGAAGCTTTCTTT. Its protein product is CASNGGGGMNTEAFF.

This rearrangement joins TRBV21-1 to TRBJ1-5; whether TRBD1, the table's D call, matches the DNA was not checked. TRBV21-1 has pseudogene status. The CDR3 runs 17 residues. The DNA of the CDR3 is TGTGCCAGCAGCAAAAGCGCGGGACAGAATAGCAATCAGCCCCAGCATTTT. The encoded protein is CASSKSAGQNSNQPQHF.

The rearrangement joins TRBV3-1 (or the pseudogene TRBV3-2) to TRBJ2-1; TRBD1 matches at 7 bases. Germline CDR1 is LGHDT and CDR2 is YNNKEL (reference sequence). The CDR3 length is 18 residues. V gave up 0 bases and J gave up 8 bases; unmatched junction bases: 16. CDR3 DNA: TGTGCCAGCAGCCAAGATCAGAGGGGGCCCGGCGGATGTCATGAGCAGTTCTTC. The encoded protein is CASSQDQRGPGGCHEQFF.

J is TRBJ2-5 and V is TRBV10-3, with a tentative D call TRBD2 (7 bases). Trimming cost V 3 bases and J 5 bases, with 13 bases left between them. The germline CDR1 and CDR2 sequences are ENHRY and SYGVKD. This CDR3 has 14 residues. The CDR3 DNA reads as TGTGCCATCAGTGAATCTTCGGGGGGCGAGACCCAGTACTTC. Translating gives CAISESSGGETQYF.

This clone was observed a single time. The gene calls are TRBV11-2 and TRBJ2-1; D unclear. Trimming removed 2 bases from V and 10 bases from J, with 9 bases in between. From germline, CDR1 is SGHAT and CDR2 FQNNGV. The CDR3 is made up of 12 amino acids. CDR3 DNA: TGTGCCAGCAGCTTATTTAGGAGCGAGCAGTTCTTC. Encoded protein: CASSLFRSEQFF.

V gene TRBV6-5 combines with J gene TRBJ2-5, with D maybe TRBD1 (6 bases). Trimming left V 5 bases short and J 1 base short, with 14 bases between. Germline CDR1 MNHEY, CDR2 SVGAGI. The CDR3 has 15 amino acids. The CDR3 spells CASSQNRAAQETQYF. For the CDR3, the DNA is TGTGCCAGCAGTCAAAACAGGGCGGCCCAAGAGACCCAGTACTTC.

V is TRBV27 and J is TRBJ2-1; 7 nucleotides match TRBD1. The CDR3 is 15 amino acids. V lost 5 bases to trimming and J lost 0 bases; unmatched junction nucleotides: 4. Germline V gives CDR1 MNHEY, CDR2 SMNVEV (reference sequence). The CDR3 DNA reads TGTGCCAGCAGTCCGGACAGGATCTCCTACAATGAGCAGTTCTTC. Translating gives CASSPDRISYNEQFF.

This rearrangement joins TRBV28 to TRBJ2-5; perhaps TRBD2 as D (7 bases). The CDR3 sequence is 15 residues long. Germline assignment: CDR1 MDHEN and CDR2 SYDVKM. Trimming cost V 3 bases and J 5 bases, with 16 bases left between them. The CDR3 reads CASSFVGGASETQYF. CDR3 bases: TGTGCCAGCAGTTTCGTGGGGGGGGCCTCGGAGACCCAGTACTTC. Filled out from reference TRBV28 and TRBJ2-5, the complete variable domain reads DVKVTQSSRYLVKRTGEKVFLECVQDMDHENMFWYRQDPGLGLRLIYFSYDVKMKEKGDIPEGYSVSREKKERFSLILESASTNQTSMYLCASSFVGGASETQYFGPGTRLLVL.

This clone has just one count. CDR3 residues: CATKRGSSYNEQFF. The CDR3 nucleotides read TGTGCGACAAAGAGGGGGAGCTCCTACAATGAGCAGTTCTTC. This chain uses TRBV27 with TRBJ2-1; a weak D match, TRBD1 (6 bases). Germline CDR1 reads MNHEY; CDR2 reads SMNVEV (reference sequence). This CDR3 contains 14 residues.

The genes are TRBV2 and TRBJ1-2, with no clear D. The CDR3 loop spans 12 amino acids. The germline CDR1 and CDR2 sequences are SNHLY and FYNNEI. Deletions cut 7 bases from V and 7 bases from J, with 13 bases between. CDR3 nucleotide sequence: TGTGCCAGCAATCCGGCGGGGAGTGGCTACACCTTC. This sequence encodes CASNPAGSGYTF.

In this sample, this clone turned up a few times. The gene calls are TRBV29-1 and TRBJ2-5, with D perhaps assigned TRBD1 or TRBD2 (5 bases each). Looked up from germline, CDR1 is SQVTM and CDR2 is ANQGSEA. The V gene lost 7 bases and the J gene lost 3 bases, with 15 bases spanning the gap. The CDR3 length is 13 residues. CDR3 sequence (DNA): TGCAGCGGGGGACCACGGGGAAAAGAGACCCAGTACTTC. Residues: CSGGPRGKETQYF.

The count of this clone is one. This chain links TRBV28 with TRBJ1-1, with unresolved D. V shed 8 bases and J shed 3 bases, with 22 bases lying between them. CDR1 and CDR2 (germline): MDHEN, SYDVKM. The length of the CDR3 is 16 residues. The CDR3 spells CASPTLREVVDTEAFF. The CDR3 DNA reads as TGTGCCAGCCCCACGCTTCGTGAGGTTGTTGACACTGAAGCTTTCTTT.

The chain joins TRBV27 to TRBJ2-5; weak D call: TRBD2 (5 bases). Germline CDR1 MNHEY, CDR2 SMNVEV (reference sequence). V was pared by 0 bases and J by 5 bases, with 10 bases between. The CDR3 runs to 14 residues. The CDR3 nucleotides are TGTGCCAGCAGTTTATCGGGTACGGGGGAGACCCAGTACTTC. Its translation: CASSLSGTGETQYF.

This clone was observed a handful of times. The V call is TRBV19, the J call TRBJ1-6; D remains ambiguous. Germline V lookup: CDR1 LNHDA, CDR2 SQIVND (reference sequence). V was shortened by 5 bases and J by 8 bases, with 19 bases between the two germline ends. The CDR3 runs to 16 residues. In DNA form, the CDR3 reads TGTGCCAGTAGTCTGATTCGGCCCGACAATTATTCACCCCTCCACTTT. Amino acid sequence: CASSLIRPDNYSPLHF. Based on the CDR3 plus reference TRBV19 and TRBJ1-6, the full variable domain is DGGITQSPKYLFRKEGQNVTLSCEQNLNHDAMYWYRQDPGQGLRLIYYSQIVNDFQKGDIAEGYSVSREKKESFPLTVTSAQKNPTAFYLCASSLIRPDNYSPLHFGNGTRLTVT.

The rearrangement joins TRBV5-1 to TRBJ2-5; TRBD1 is a possible D gene (6 bases). Looked up from germline, CDR1 is SGHRS and CDR2 is YFSETQ. V lost 3 bases, J lost 3 bases, and 15 bases lay in between. The CDR3 extends over 15 amino acids. The CDR3 bases are TGCGCCAGCAGCTACGGACAGTGGAAAAAAGAGACCCAGTACTTC. Protein product: CASSYGQWKKETQYF.

The chain joins TRBV9 to TRBJ2-3; no firm D call. The CDR3 runs 12 residues. The germline gives CDR1 SGDLS, CDR2 YYNGEE. Trimming removed 1 base from V and 6 bases from J, with 6 bases in between. Here the CDR3 reads CASSVHADTQYF. The CDR3 DNA follows: TGTGCCAGCAGCGTACATGCGGATACGCAGTATTTT.

J is TRBJ2-5 and V is TRBV7-9; TRBD2 might be the D (6 bases). The CDR3 runs 15 residues. CDR1 is SEHNR and CDR2 is FQNEAQ in the germline V gene (reference sequence). Trimming removed 5 bases at V and 5 bases at J, with 18 bases between. The CDR3, as DNA: TGTGCCAGCAGCAGAACGGGGGAAAGTTGGGAGACCCAGTACTTC. It codes for CASSRTGESWETQYF.

The rearrangement joins TRBV7-2 to TRBJ2-7; D is undetermined. Germline assignment: CDR1 SGHTA and CDR2 FQGNSA. The length of the CDR3 is 15 residues. Trimming left V 1 base short and J 0 bases short, with 10 bases between. The chain's CDR3 is CASSLGGVLSYEQYF. CDR3 bases: TGTGCCAGCAGCTTAGGAGGAGTACTCTCCTACGAGCAGTACTTC.

This rearrangement joins TRBV11-2 to TRBJ1-1, with D hard to call. CDR3 size: 12 residues. Trimming left V 0 bases short and J 10 bases short, with 9 bases between. CDR1 is SGHAT, CDR2 FQNNGV, per germline. The CDR3 sequence: CASSLDFGRAFF. The CDR3 nucleotides are TGTGCCAGCAGCTTAGATTTCGGGAGAGCTTTCTTT.

Turning to this clone: Germline and junction disagree at one end, which may indicate a read error. The chain recombines TRBV27 with TRBJ2-3, with 11 nucleotides matching TRBD1. Germline CDR1 and CDR2: MNHEY and SMNVEV (reference sequence). CDR3 length: 12 residues. In DNA form, the CDR3 reads TGTGCCAGCAGTCCCGCGGACAGGGGGCTCCATTTT. Its protein is CASSPADRGLHF.

This clone appeared a single time. The chain uses TRBV7-9 and TRBJ2-7, with D possibly being TRBD2 (5 bases). The V end lost 5 bases, the J end lost 6 bases, and 14 bases lay between the germline ends. The CDR3 consists of 13 residues. Germline V lookup: CDR1 SEHNR, CDR2 FQNEAQ (reference sequence). The chain's CDR3 is CASSRTSGSEQYF. As DNA, the CDR3 is TGTGCCAGCAGCCGGACGAGTGGGAGCGAGCAGTACTTC. The variable domain in full, with the rest retrieved from reference TRBV7-9 and TRBJ2-7, is DTGVSQNPRHKITKRGQNVTFRCDPISEHNRLYWYRQTLGQGPEFLTYFQNEAQLEKSRLLSDRFSAERPKGSFSTLEIQRTEQGDSAMYLCASSRTSGSEQYFGPGTRLTVT.

This chain joins TRBV19 and TRBJ2-3, with D possibly being TRBD1 (5 bases). The CDR3 is 11 residues long. Germline assignment: CDR1 LNHDA and CDR2 SQIVND (reference sequence). The V end was cut by 5 bases, the J end by 8 bases, with 8 bases between. CDR3 protein: CASSFQGTQYF. The CDR3 bases are TGTGCCAGTAGTTTTCAGGGTACGCAGTATTTT.

This clone was counted once. The rearrangement links TRBV6-5 to TRBJ1-5; 10 bases agree with TRBD1. The CDR3 is 15 amino acids. Germline V CDR1 and CDR2: MNHEY, SVGAGI. Trimming at V came to 7 bases and at J to 4 bases, leaving 7 bases not matched to a gene. As DNA, the CDR3 is TGTGCCAGCACCCCCCGGACAGGGGGAAATCAGCCCCAGCATTTT. This codes for CASTPRTGGNQPQHF.

J is TRBJ2-3 and V is TRBV6-1, with D possibly matching TRBD2 (6 bases). Trimming removed 3 bases from V and 5 bases from J, with 12 bases in between. The CDR3 sequence is 14 residues long. Germline CDR1 MNHNS, CDR2 SASEGT. CDR3 amino acids: CASSDSIAVDTQYF. The CDR3 DNA is TGTGCCAGCAGTGATTCTATAGCGGTAGATACGCAGTATTTT.